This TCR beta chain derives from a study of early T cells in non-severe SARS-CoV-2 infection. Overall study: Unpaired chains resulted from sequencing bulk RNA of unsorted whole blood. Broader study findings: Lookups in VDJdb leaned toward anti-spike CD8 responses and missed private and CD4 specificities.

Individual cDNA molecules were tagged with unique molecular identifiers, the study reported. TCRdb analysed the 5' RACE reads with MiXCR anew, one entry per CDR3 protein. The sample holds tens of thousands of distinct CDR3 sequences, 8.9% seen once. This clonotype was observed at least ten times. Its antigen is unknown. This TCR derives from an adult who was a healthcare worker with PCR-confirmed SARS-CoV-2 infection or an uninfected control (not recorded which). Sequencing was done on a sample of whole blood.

CDR3 DNA: TGTGCCAGCAGTTCTTCTTTCCGGGACAGATCTAACTATGGCTACACCTTC. Translated: CASSSSFRDRSNYGYTF. The V call is TRBV28, the J call TRBJ1-2; 7 nucleotides match TRBD1. The CDR3 extends over 17 amino acids. Looked up from germline, CDR1 is MDHEN and CDR2 is SYDVKM. V lost 4 bases, J lost 0 bases, and 11 bases stayed unmatched.